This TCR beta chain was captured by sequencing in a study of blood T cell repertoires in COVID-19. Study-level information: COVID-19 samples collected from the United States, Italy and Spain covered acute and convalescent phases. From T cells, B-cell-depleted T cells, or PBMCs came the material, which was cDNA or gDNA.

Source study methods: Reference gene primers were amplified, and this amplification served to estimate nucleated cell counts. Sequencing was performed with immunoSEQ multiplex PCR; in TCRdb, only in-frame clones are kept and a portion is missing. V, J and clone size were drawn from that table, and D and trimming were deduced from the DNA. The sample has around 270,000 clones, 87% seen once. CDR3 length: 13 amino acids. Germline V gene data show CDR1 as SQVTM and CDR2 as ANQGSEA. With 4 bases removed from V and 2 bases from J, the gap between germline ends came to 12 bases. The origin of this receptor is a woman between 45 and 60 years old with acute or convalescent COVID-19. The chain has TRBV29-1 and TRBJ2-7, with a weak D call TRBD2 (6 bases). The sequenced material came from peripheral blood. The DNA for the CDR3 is TGCAGCGTTGCTATGGGGACTCCCTACGAGCAGTACTTC. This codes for CSVAMGTPYEQYF.